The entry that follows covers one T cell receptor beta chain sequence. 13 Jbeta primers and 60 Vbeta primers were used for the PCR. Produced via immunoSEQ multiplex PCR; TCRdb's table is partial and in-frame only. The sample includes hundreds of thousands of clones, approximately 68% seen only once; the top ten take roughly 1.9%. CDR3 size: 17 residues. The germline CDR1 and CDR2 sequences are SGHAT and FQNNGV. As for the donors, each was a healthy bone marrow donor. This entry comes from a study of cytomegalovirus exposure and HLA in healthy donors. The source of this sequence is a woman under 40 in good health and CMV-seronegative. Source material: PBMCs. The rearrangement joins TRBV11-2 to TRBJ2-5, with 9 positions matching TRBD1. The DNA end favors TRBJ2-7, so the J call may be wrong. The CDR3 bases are TGTGCCAGCAGCTTAAGGAACCTACGGGACAGGGCTTACGAGCAGTACTTC. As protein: CASSLRNLRDRAYEQYF.